This passage covers 3 T cell receptor beta chains from one sample sequenced in a study of blood T cell repertoires in COVID-19. Measured with immunoSEQ multiplex PCR; TCRdb has only the in-frame clones, and not every one. In the table there are about 70,000 clones, around 80% of which are singletons. What was sequenced was peripheral blood. These receptor sequences come from a man between 70 and 80 years old who had recovered from COVID-19.

V gene TRBV12-3 or TRBV12-4 combines with J gene TRBJ2-3; D gene unclear. The germline V and J ends were trimmed by 4 bases and 3 bases, with 5 bases remaining between them. The CDR3 contains 12 residues. CDR3 sequence (DNA): TGTGCCAGCAGTTCGACAACAGATACGCAGTATTTT. Amino acid sequence: CASSSTTDTQYF.

The chain joins TRBV6-5 to TRBJ1-5; D uncertain. Trimming shortened V by 2 bases and J by 3 bases, and 14 bases separated the two germline ends. The CDR3 runs to 16 residues. The V gene's germline CDR1 is MNHEY and CDR2 SVGAGI. The CDR3 bases are TGTGCCAGCAGTTACCTAGCCCCTCCAAACAATCAGCCCCAGCATTTT. It encodes CASSYLAPPNNQPQHF.

The chain is built from TRBV9 and TRBJ1-6, with D possibly TRBD1 on 6 matching bases. Germline CDR1 is SGDLS and CDR2 is YYNGEE. The ends were cut back, 3 bases at V and 5 bases at J, with 9 bases in the middle. The CDR3 length is 14 residues. The CDR3 coding sequence is TGTGCCAGCAGCGGAGGGACAAATAATTCACCCCTCCACTTT. Its protein product is CASSGGTNNSPLHF.